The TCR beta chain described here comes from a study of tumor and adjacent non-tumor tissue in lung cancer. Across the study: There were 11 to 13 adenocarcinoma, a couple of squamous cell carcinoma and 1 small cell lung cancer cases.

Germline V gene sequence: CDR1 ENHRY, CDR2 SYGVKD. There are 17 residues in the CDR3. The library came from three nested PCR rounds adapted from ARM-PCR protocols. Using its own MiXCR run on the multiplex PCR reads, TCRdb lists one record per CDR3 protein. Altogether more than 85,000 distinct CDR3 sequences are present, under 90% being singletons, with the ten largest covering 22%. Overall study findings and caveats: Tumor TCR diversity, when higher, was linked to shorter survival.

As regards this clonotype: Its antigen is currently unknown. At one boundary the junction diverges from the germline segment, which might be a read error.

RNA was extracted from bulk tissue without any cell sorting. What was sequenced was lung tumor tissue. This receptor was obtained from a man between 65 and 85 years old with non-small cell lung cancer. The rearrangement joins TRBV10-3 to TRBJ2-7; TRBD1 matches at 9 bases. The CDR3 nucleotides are TGTGCCATCACTGAGTACGGACAGGGGAAAAATACCTACGATCAGTACTTC. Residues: CAITEYGQGKNTYDQYF.